The rows below give T cell receptor beta chains drawn from one sample of a study of CD8+CD57+ T cells in acquired aplastic anemia. TCRdb fed the reads into MiXCR, producing one record per CDR3 protein. The table lists some 140,000 distinct CDR3 sequences, approximately 52% of them singletons. Sequencing was done on a sample of sorted CD4+, CD8+, or CD8+CD57+ T cells (not recorded which) from PBMCs. These receptors all come from a human donor with aplastic anemia. Both conserved end residues are part of each CDR3. The order of the fields is V gene, CDR3 length, J gene, D gene, clone size, CDR3 DNA, CDR3 protein. D genes are given only for firm matches. Not all rows give a size; the values are once, few, many and, for expanded clones, a class.

V: TRBV20-1
length: 10
J: TRBJ2-7
D: NA
size: NA
DNA: TGCAGTGTCCTAAGGGACGAGCAGTACTTC
CDR3: CSVLRDEQYF

V: TRBV15
length: 13
J: TRBJ1-2
D: NA
size: few
DNA: TGTGCCACCAGCAGAGATTACAACTATGGCTACACCTTC
CDR3: CATSRDYNYGYTF

V: TRBV25-1
length: 14
J: TRBJ1-2
D: TRBD1
size: NA
DNA: TGTGCCAGCAGTCCACCACAGGGGCGTTATGGCTACACCTTC
CDR3: CASSPPQGRYGYTF

V: TRBV4-1
length: 15
J: TRBJ2-7
D: NA
size: many
DNA: TGCGCCAGCAGCCAGGTGACTAGTCCCCTCTACGAGCAGTACTTC
CDR3: CASSQVTSPLYEQYF

V: TRBV2
length: 13
J: TRBJ1-3
D: NA
size: NA
DNA: TGTGCCAACCGCCGGGACATCGGAAACACCATATATTTT
CDR3: CANRRDIGNTIYF

V: TRBV13
length: 21
J: TRBJ2-3
D: TRBD2
size: NA
DNA: TGTGCCAGCAGCTTAGTCCAGCTAGCGGGGGGGCCTGGTGCGAGCACAGATACGCAGTATTTT
CDR3: CASSLVQLAGGPGASTDTQYF

V: TRBV4-1
length: 15
J: TRBJ2-7
D: NA
size: NA
DNA: TGCGCCAGCAGCCAAGAGATTTCGGTGAACTACGAGCAGTATTTC
CDR3: CASSQEISVNYEQYF

V: TRBV19
length: 15
J: TRBJ2-7
D: NA
size: NA
DNA: TGTGCCAGTAGTATAGATCGTGGGGGCTCCGACGAGCAGTACTTC
CDR3: CASSIDRGGSDEQYF

V: TRBV7-9
length: 15
J: TRBJ2-5
D: NA
size: many
DNA: TGTGCCAGCAGCTACGAGGGCGCAGGGAGGGAGACCCAGTACTTC
CDR3: CASSYEGAGRETQYF

V: TRBV20-1
length: 13
J: TRBJ1-1
D: TRBD1
size: many
DNA: TGCAGTGCTAAGGGACAGGGGCACACTGAAGCTTTCTTT
CDR3: CSAKGQGHTEAFF

V: TRBV7-9
length: 15
J: TRBJ2-5
D: TRBD2
size: NA
DNA: TGTGCCAGCAGGGGCACGGGGGGGCAGAGAGAGACCCAGTACTTC
CDR3: CASRGTGGQRETQYF

V: TRBV9
length: 15
J: TRBJ2-1
D: TRBD2
size: NA
DNA: TGTGCCAGCAGCACAGGGACTAGCCCCTACAATGAGCAGTTCTTC
CDR3: CASSTGTSPYNEQFF

V: TRBV7-6
length: 15
J: TRBJ2-3
D: NA
size: many
DNA: TGTGCCAGCAGCTTAGATCCAGGGGGCACAGATACGCAGTATTTT
CDR3: CASSLDPGGTDTQYF

V: TRBV7-9
length: 15
J: TRBJ2-6
D: NA
size: NA
DNA: TGTGCCAGTAGTACCGACAGCACTGGGGCCAACGTCCTGACTTTC
CDR3: CASSTDSTGANVLTF

V: TRBV7-9
length: 13
J: TRBJ2-7
D: TRBD2
size: once
DNA: TGTGCCAGCACCGGACTAGCGGAGTACGAGCAGTACTTC
CDR3: CASTGLAEYEQYF

V: TRBV7-2
length: 13
J: TRBJ1-6
D: NA
size: NA
DNA: TGTGCCAGCAGCTTAGATGTGTTTTCACCCCTCCACTTT
CDR3: CASSLDVFSPLHF

V: TRBV15
length: 14
J: TRBJ1-1
D: TRBD1
size: NA
DNA: TGTGCCACCAGCATCGACAGGGGGAACACTGAAGCTTTCTTT
CDR3: CATSIDRGNTEAFF

V: TRBV6-2/TRBV6-3
length: 16
J: TRBJ2-7
D: NA
size: NA
DNA: TGTGCCAGCAGTTACTCAGGTCACGGAAGCTCCTACGAGCAGTACTTC
CDR3: CASSYSGHGSSYEQYF

V: TRBV19
length: 13
J: TRBJ2-1
D: TRBD2
size: many
DNA: TGTGCCAGTAGTATTCTCGGGGGGAATGAGCAGTTCTTC
CDR3: CASSILGGNEQFF

V: TRBV19
length: 15
J: TRBJ1-5
D: NA
size: NA
DNA: TGTGCCAGTAGTATTTATCGGGGGGCGGTTCAGCCCCAGCATTTT
CDR3: CASSIYRGAVQPQHF

V: TRBV20-1
length: 15
J: TRBJ1-3
D: NA
size: many
DNA: TGCAGTGCTAGAGATAAGGCAGGGTCTGGAAACACCATATATTTT
CDR3: CSARDKAGSGNTIYF

V: TRBV2
length: 14
J: TRBJ2-7
D: NA
size: few
DNA: TGTGCCAGCAAAATCCGGGTAAACTCCTACGAGCAGTACTTC
CDR3: CASKIRVNSYEQYF

V: TRBV29-1
length: 14
J: TRBJ1-1
D: TRBD1
size: NA
DNA: TGCAGCGTTGATGGACAGGGGGGGAACACTGAAGCTTTCTTT
CDR3: CSVDGQGGNTEAFF

V: TRBV12-3/TRBV12-4
length: 15
J: TRBJ2-7
D: NA
size: NA
DNA: TGTGCCAGCAATGAGGGGTATCGGGGCTCCTACGAGCAGTACTTC
CDR3: CASNEGYRGSYEQYF

V: TRBV19
length: 13
J: TRBJ2-1
D: NA
size: once
DNA: TGTGCCAGTAGTTCGGCAGATTACAATGAGCAGTTCTTC
CDR3: CASSSADYNEQFF

V: TRBV2
length: 13
J: TRBJ1-5
D: TRBD1
size: NA
DNA: TGTGCCAGCAGGGGACAGGGAACTCAGCCCCAGCATTTT
CDR3: CASRGQGTQPQHF

V: TRBV6-2/TRBV6-3
length: 14
J: TRBJ2-7
D: TRBD1
size: NA
DNA: TGTGCCAGCAGTTGGGACAGGGGTAGTTACGAGCAGTACTTC
CDR3: CASSWDRGSYEQYF

V: TRBV6-1
length: 13
J: TRBJ1-2
D: NA
size: many
DNA: TGTGCCAGCAGATGGGGGTCGGGCTATGGCTACACCTTC
CDR3: CASRWGSGYGYTF

V: TRBV15
length: 16
J: TRBJ2-1
D: TRBD1
size: NA
DNA: TGTGCCACCAGCAGGGCACCGAGGACAGGCTACAATGAGCAGTTCTTC
CDR3: CATSRAPRTGYNEQFF

V: TRBV29-1
length: 14
J: TRBJ2-3
D: TRBD2
size: NA
DNA: TGCAGCAGTCGGACTAGCGGGGGGTTGGATACGCAGTATTTT
CDR3: CSSRTSGGLDTQYF

V: TRBV6-2/TRBV6-3
length: 17
J: TRBJ2-1
D: TRBD1
size: many
DNA: TGTGCCAGCAGTTACTCGACAGGGGACAGGGTGATAGATGAGCAGTTCTTC
CDR3: CASSYSTGDRVIDEQFF

V: TRBV2
length: 15
J: TRBJ2-2
D: NA
size: NA
DNA: TGTGCCAGCAGTGAAAGGGGGGATGGCACCGGGGAGCCGTTTTTT
CDR3: CASSERGDGTGEPFF

V: TRBV10-3
length: 13
J: TRBJ2-7
D: NA
size: NA
DNA: TGTGCCATCAGTGAGCCGCCCTCCTACGAGCAGTACTTC
CDR3: CAISEPPSYEQYF

V: TRBV4-1
length: 18
J: TRBJ2-3
D: TRBD2
size: once
DNA: TGCGCCAGCAGCCAAGACCCAAGCGGACTAGCGGGGACAGATACGCAGTATTTT
CDR3: CASSQDPSGLAGTDTQYF

V: TRBV7-6
length: 13
J: TRBJ1-6
D: NA
size: once
DNA: TGTGCCAGCAGCAGCCCGCGGGGTTCACCCCTCCACTTT
CDR3: CASSSPRGSPLHF

V: TRBV15
length: 15
J: TRBJ2-7
D: TRBD1
size: few
DNA: TGTGCCACCAGCAGACCCCCTACAGGGGACTACGAGCAGTACTTC
CDR3: CATSRPPTGDYEQYF

V: TRBV12-3/TRBV12-4
length: 13
J: TRBJ1-2
D: NA
size: once
DNA: TGTGCCAGCAGTTTAACGCCAGACTATGGCTACACCTTC
CDR3: CASSLTPDYGYTF

V: TRBV5-6
length: 15
J: TRBJ2-7
D: TRBD1
size: many
DNA: TGTGCCAGCAGCTTGGAAGGGGACAGGCCCTACGAGCAGTACTTC
CDR3: CASSLEGDRPYEQYF

V: TRBV2
length: 15
J: TRBJ1-1
D: NA
size: NA
DNA: TGTGCCAGCAGTGAACAGGGTGTAGGGAACACTGAAGCTTTCTTT
CDR3: CASSEQGVGNTEAFF

V: TRBV11-1
length: 17
J: TRBJ2-5
D: NA
size: NA
DNA: TGTGCCAGCAGCTTGGAGGGCTGGCAGTCAGCGCAAGAGACCCAGTACTTC
CDR3: CASSLEGWQSAQETQYF

V: TRBV5-4
length: 15
J: TRBJ2-2
D: TRBD1
size: many
DNA: TGTGCCAGCAGCTTGGAGGGGACAGGGACCGGGGAGCTGTTTTTT
CDR3: CASSLEGTGTGELFF

V: TRBV5-4
length: 15
J: TRBJ2-1
D: NA
size: NA
DNA: TGTGCCAGCAGCTTGGGACCGATACAACCCGACGGGCAGTTCTTC
CDR3: CASSLGPIQPDGQFF

V: TRBV6-5
length: 13
J: TRBJ1-2
D: NA
size: NA
DNA: TGTGCCAGCAGTTATTCGGGGGGTGGCGGCTACACCTTC
CDR3: CASSYSGGGGYTF

V: TRBV12-3/TRBV12-4
length: 15
J: TRBJ1-4
D: TRBD1
size: NA
DNA: TGTGCCAGCACTTTAACCGGGACAGGGGGTGAAAAACTGTTTTTT
CDR3: CASTLTGTGGEKLFF

V: TRBV29-1
length: 14
J: TRBJ1-1
D: TRBD1
size: few
DNA: TGCAGCGTTGGCGCAGGGGGCGGTGGCACTGAAGCTTTCTTT
CDR3: CSVGAGGGGTEAFF

V: TRBV10-3
length: 13
J: TRBJ1-1
D: NA
size: once
DNA: TGTGCCATCCTCGGACAAGCGGGCGCTGAAGCTTTCTTT
CDR3: CAILGQAGAEAFF